The subject of this entry is one T cell receptor (beta chain). What this receptor recognizes is not known. One base away there is no much larger clone; base qualities are not given. The data are from a study of T cell changes during pregnancy in multiple sclerosis (dated by TCRdb to the late 2010s). Describing the broader study: In women with multiple sclerosis, the researchers looked at how the T cell repertoire shifted as pregnancy progressed.

The library was made by the immunoSEQ multiplex PCR assay. TCRdb re-hosts the immuneACCESS table, in-frame sequences only. Its copies lack some clones; in the studies checked, an unresolved V gene accounts for under half of them, and the cause for the rest is not known. Here the sample has about 94,000 clones; 94% occur a single time. Roughly 0.81% of the sample comes from the top ten. Sequenced material: peripheral blood, taken in the third trimester of pregnancy. This clonotype was sampled from a female donor with multiple sclerosis, enrolled in a pregnancy study.

The sequence in DNA is TGTGCCAGCAGCTTATCCCCGGCTTGGGAGTCTAGCACAGATACGCAGTATTTT. The translation is CASSLSPAWESSTDTQYF. Recombination joined TRBV11-2 with TRBJ2-3; TRBD2 is perhaps the D gene, given 5 matching bases. V is pared back by 2 bases and J by 0 bases, with 18 bases lying between the germline termini. The cysteine opens and the phenylalanine closes a CDR3 of 18 amino acids. Of all the DNA, just the CDR3 is kept, 54 bases in frame from base 1. CDR1 and CDR2 are read off the germline V gene as SGHAT and FQNNGV.